The source of this TCR beta chain is a study of shared clonotypes between healthy human individuals. A remark on this clone: The same CDR3 arises from other DNA sequences in this sample as well.

The study separated CD4+ cells into CD45RA+ naive and CD45RA-negative memory subsets. The CDR3 totals 13 residues. Germline V gene data show CDR1 as GTSNPN and CDR2 as SVGIG (reference sequence). Deletions cut 1 base from V and 0 bases from J, with 4 bases between. Deep-level settings were used for running the assay. Profiled with immunoSEQ multiplex PCR; TCRdb holds only in-frame clones, not every one. The table shows under 2,500,000 clones, with around 95% occurring only once. The material sequenced was naive CD4+ T cells sorted from blood. Stated subset: CD45RA+ positively selected. The TCR sequence derives from a man aged 18 to 30 in good health. This chain uses TRBV30 with TRBJ2-1; D is uncertain. The CDR3 reads CAWSGGSYNEQFF. Here the CDR3 DNA reads TGTGCCTGGAGTGGAGGCTCCTACAATGAGCAGTTCTTC. The entire variable domain, with the rest obtained from reference TRBV30 and TRBJ2-1, is as follows: SQTIHQWPATLVQPVGSPLSLECTVEGTSNPNLYWYRQAAGRGLQLLFYSVGIGQISSEVPQNLSASRPQDRQFILSSKKLLLSDSGFYLCAWSGGSYNEQFFGPGTRLTVL.